A selection of T cell receptor beta chains follows, all from one sample in a study of metastatic and nonmetastatic thyroid tumors. Through MiXCR, TCRdb re-clonotyped the PCR reads. Here the sample spans about 35,000 clones, around 28% being singletons. The material sequenced was blood. These receptors all stem from a female donor with papillary thyroid cancer or a benign thyroid nodule (not recorded which). Some clones in this sample may be carry-over from other donors' samples. Both conserved end residues are part of each CDR3. The D gene is left open where the match is weak. The listing skips clone size in some rows; elsewhere it reads once, few, many or a size class.

>14|TRBV7-9|.|TRBJ1-2|many
TGTGCCAGCAGCAGTCTGGGAGGCATCTATGGCTACACCTTC
CASSSLGGIYGYTF
>12|TRBV30|TRBD1|TRBJ1-2|many
TGTGCCTGGAGAAGGGACAGGGATGGCTACACCTTC
CAWRRDRDGYTF
>15|TRBV20-1|TRBD1|TRBJ2-1|.
TGCAGTGCTAGGGTCGACAGGGCACCAAACAATGAGCAGTTCTTC
CSARVDRAPNNEQFF
>14|TRBV19|.|TRBJ1-5|few
TGTGCCAGTAGCAGGTTACAGGGAGATCAGCCCCAGCATTTT
CASSRLQGDQPQHF
>15|TRBV25-1|.|TRBJ2-4|many
TGTGCCAGCAGTGAAGGGGGCAGGGTGACGGACATTCAGTACTTC
CASSEGGRVTDIQYF
>15|TRBV20-1|.|TRBJ1-5|.
TGCAGTGCTAGAGATCTGCACCTTTGCAATCAGCCCCAGCATTTT
CSARDLHLCNQPQHF
>14|TRBV12-3/TRBV12-4|TRBD1|TRBJ1-5|.
TGTGCCAGCAGGCCCGGGACAGGCAGCCGGCACCAGCATTTT
CASRPGTGSRHQHF
>11|TRBV20-1|.|TRBJ2-5|many
TGCAGTGCCCGGACGGGGAAGACCCAGTACTTC
CSARTGKTQYF
>15|TRBV25-1|.|TRBJ2-3|many
TGTGCCAGCAGCTTCCCACGGGGTGTGGTAGATACGCAGTATTTT
CASSFPRGVVDTQYF
>14|TRBV4-2|.|TRBJ2-3|once
TGTGCCAGCAGCCTCGGAACCCTCACAGATACGCAGTATTTT
CASSLGTLTDTQYF
>11|TRBV28|.|TRBJ1-2|.
TGTGCCAGCATGTTCGGTGTGGGCTACACCTTC
CASMFGVGYTF
>14|TRBV18|.|TRBJ1-1|.
TGTGCCAGCTCACCTGGGACGGAGAACACTGAAGCTTTCTTT
CASSPGTENTEAFF
>14|TRBV3-1|.|TRBJ1-1|many
TGTGCCAGCAGCCAATCAGGGGTGAACACTGAAGCTTTCTTT
CASSQSGVNTEAFF
>15|TRBV5-1|TRBD2|TRBJ2-7|many
TGCGCCAGCAGTCCTATAGCGGGAGCCTCCTACGAGCAGTACTTC
CASSPIAGASYEQYF
>15|TRBV24-1|.|TRBJ2-6|many
TGTGCCACCAGTGACGGGACCGCTGGGGCCAACGTCCTGACTTTC
CATSDGTAGANVLTF
>13|TRBV7-3|.|TRBJ1-1|.
TGTGCCAGCAGCGAAACGTCGAACACTGAAGCTTTCTTT
CASSETSNTEAFF